These 27 T cell receptor beta chains share one sample of origin, sequenced in a study of T-cell reconstitution after alpha-beta-depleted transplantation in children. As it was prepared, the TCRbeta library received unique molecular identifiers. Via MiXCR, TCRdb re-called the PCR reads, giving one row per CDR3 protein. Of around 700,000 distinct CDR3 sequences listed, approximately 14% are singletons. This sample comprised PBMCs, obtained before TCRalphabeta/CD19-depleted stem cell transplant. The receptor source for this set is a girl under 10 years old with congenital amegakaryocytic thrombocytopenia, due to receive a stem cell transplant.

This rearrangement joins TRBV7-2 to TRBJ2-1; TRBD2 might be the D (5 bases). Germline loops: CDR1 SGHTA, CDR2 FQGNSA. This CDR3 has 12 amino acids. Between the trimmed V and J ends, which lost 10 bases and 7 bases, there was a span of 14 bases. The CDR3 is CATTQLGNEQFF. As DNA, the CDR3 is TGTGCCACCACCCAACTAGGTAATGAGCAGTTCTTC.

The CDR3 DNA follows: TGCAGTGCCTGGGGCGAAGCGCCACACTCGAACACCGGGGAGCTGTTTTTT. It translates to CSAWGEAPHSNTGELFF. The chain links TRBV20-1 to TRBJ2-2; D may be TRBD1 (5 bases). Deletions cut 6 bases from V and 0 bases from J, with 20 bases between. The length of the CDR3 is 17 residues. Germline V CDR1 and CDR2: DFQATT, SNEGSKA (reference sequence).

This clonotype was picked up many times. The gene calls are TRBV20-1 and TRBJ1-2; 7 bases align to TRBD1. Looked up from germline, CDR1 is DFQATT and CDR2 is SNEGSKA (reference sequence). This CDR3 has 16 residues. The ends lost 0 bases at V and 2 bases at J; junction bases unmatched: 9. The CDR3 DNA follows: TGCAGTGCTAGAGACCTTGACAGGGAGGAAAACTATGGCTACACCTTC. Translating it yields CSARDLDREENYGYTF.

This clonotype occurred many times. The CDR3 here is CSVRTGLTYGYTF. CDR3 sequence (DNA): TGCAGCGTTAGAACAGGACTAACTTATGGCTACACCTTC. The chain employs TRBV29-1 and TRBJ1-2; a possible D gene is TRBD1 (5 bases). This CDR3 is built from 13 residues. The V gene's germline CDR1 is SQVTM and CDR2 ANQGSEA. V shed 5 bases and J shed 5 bases, with 15 bases lying between them.

The chain joins TRBV20-1 to TRBJ1-1; 7 nucleotides align to TRBD1. This CDR3 spans 12 amino acids. The V and J ends lost 7 bases and 7 bases, in that order; junction bases with no gene match: 9. The germline V gene encodes CDR1 DFQATT and CDR2 SNEGSKA (reference sequence). CDR3 sequence reads: CSGQGEINEAFF. The CDR3 DNA reads as TGCAGTGGCCAGGGGGAAATTAATGAAGCTTTCTTT.

V and J are TRBV27 and TRBJ1-5, with D hard to call. Looked up from germline, CDR1 is MNHEY and CDR2 is SMNVEV (reference sequence). V lost 6 bases and J 2 bases, leaving 14 bases between the germline ends. The CDR3 spans 15 residues. In nucleotides, the CDR3 is TGTGCCAGCAGCCGTCAACCCAGCGGCAATCAGCCCCAGCATTTT. Protein: CASSRQPSGNQPQHF.

This clonotype was observed a few times. The J gene is TRBJ2-1, the V gene TRBV5-1, with 8 positions matching TRBD2. Germline CDR1 is SGHRS and CDR2 is YFSETQ. The CDR3 covers 15 residues. V shed 4 bases and J 4 bases; nucleotides not matched to a gene: 7. CDR3 DNA: TGCGCCAGCAGCCCCGATAGCGGGGCATACAATGAGCAGTTCTTC. This sequence encodes CASSPDSGAYNEQFF.

This clonotype was seen only a few times. The rearrangement joins TRBV27 to TRBJ2-1; TRBD2 is a possible D gene (6 bases). CDR1 and CDR2 from the germline V gene are MNHEY and SMNVEV (reference sequence). V gave up 10 bases and J gave up 5 bases, with 21 bases separating them. The CDR3 length is 15 residues. The CDR3 sequence is CATTLDPGGNNEQFF. As DNA, the CDR3 is TGTGCCACCACTCTAGATCCAGGAGGGAACAATGAGCAGTTCTTC.

This clonotype was seen many times. The chain links TRBV10-3 to TRBJ1-2, with TRBD1 matching over 7 bases. The CDR3 has 13 residues. J gave up 2 bases and V 10 bases, and 7 bases lay outside the gene matches. Germline CDR1 reads ENHRY; CDR2 reads SYGVKD. The CDR3 is CATQGEMNYGYTF. The CDR3 bases are TGTGCCACCCAGGGGGAGATGAACTATGGCTACACCTTC.

Many counts were recorded for this clonotype. The chain employs TRBV5-1 and TRBJ1-3; a possible D gene is TRBD1 (5 bases). Looked up from germline, CDR1 is SGHRS and CDR2 is YFSETQ. The CDR3 consists of 14 residues. With 0 bases removed from V and 8 bases from J, the gap between germline ends came to 12 bases. CDR3 bases: TGCGCCAGCAGCTTGGCCCCGGGGGTGGACACCATATATTTT. This encodes CASSLAPGVDTIYF.

This clonotype was detected many times. This chain links TRBV5-1 with TRBJ1-1, with D possibly matching TRBD1 (6 bases). V lost 5 bases and J 4 bases, leaving 12 bases between the germline ends. CDR1 is SGHRS and CDR2 is YFSETQ in the germline V gene. The CDR3 has 13 residues. The CDR3 DNA is TGCGCCAGCAGTGGCAGGGGTGTCACTGAAGCTTTCTTT. Translated: CASSGRGVTEAFF.

The table lists this clonotype with a count of one. The V call is TRBV2, the J call TRBJ2-5; perhaps TRBD1 as D (6 bases). The CDR3 spans 14 residues. The germline V gene has CDR1 SNHLY and CDR2 FYNNEI. The germline V and J ends were trimmed by 11 bases and 1 base, with 17 bases remaining between them. The CDR3 loop reads CACQIRGLQETQYF. The CDR3 DNA is TGTGCCTGCCAAATCAGGGGCCTCCAAGAGACCCAGTACTTC.

This clonotype was seen many times. J is TRBJ2-1 and V is TRBV12-3 or TRBV12-4; possibly TRBD2 for D (6 bases). There are 18 residues in the CDR3. The ends were cut back, 5 bases at V and 0 bases at J, with 20 bases in the middle. The CDR3 reads CASSTLGPSASSYNEQFF. The CDR3 DNA sequence: TGTGCCAGCAGTACTCTCGGCCCTAGCGCAAGCTCCTACAATGAGCAGTTCTTC.

This clonotype was observed a handful of times. The chain carries TRBV2 and TRBJ2-1, with a tentative D call TRBD1 (5 bases). Looked up from germline, CDR1 is SNHLY and CDR2 is FYNNEI. Trimming stripped 3 bases from V and 9 bases from J, with 15 bases between. The CDR3 is made up of 14 amino acids. CDR3 protein: CASSDPGQGTEQFF. The CDR3 nucleotides read TGTGCCAGCAGTGATCCGGGTCAGGGAACTGAGCAGTTCTTC.

This clonotype was picked up many times. V is TRBV20-1 and J is TRBJ2-7, with D perhaps given as TRBD1 or TRBD2 (5 bases each). V lost 4 bases, J lost 0 bases, and 13 bases lay in between. Germline CDR1 reads DFQATT; CDR2 reads SNEGSKA (reference sequence). The CDR3 length is 14 residues. The CDR3 protein is CSAKGTESSYEQYF. The CDR3 DNA reads as TGCAGTGCTAAAGGGACGGAGAGCTCCTACGAGCAGTACTTC.

This clonotype has more than one count but fewer than ten. The chain links TRBV20-1 to TRBJ2-3; 7 nucleotides match TRBD2. V trimming: 0 bases; J trimming: 4 bases; junction bases outside the gene matches: 7. The CDR3 is made up of 15 amino acids. The germline CDR1 and CDR2 sequences are DFQATT and SNEGSKA (reference sequence). In nucleotides, the CDR3 is TGCAGTGCTAGAGATAATTCGGGAGGTCCAGATACGCAGTATTTT. Translated: CSARDNSGGPDTQYF.

This clonotype has only a few counts. J is TRBJ1-5 and V is TRBV7-8, with a possible D match to TRBD1 (6 bases). Germline V gives CDR1 SGHVS, CDR2 FQNEAQ. Trimming pared 2 bases from V and 2 bases from J, leaving 19 bases between. The CDR3 has 18 residues. CDR3 region: CASSLSSTGWIGNQPQHF. CDR3 sequence (DNA): TGTGCCAGCAGCTTATCATCAACAGGGTGGATTGGCAATCAGCCCCAGCATTTT.

This clonotype was recorded at least ten times. The V call is TRBV12-3 or TRBV12-4, the J call TRBJ1-6; maybe TRBD1 (6 bases). The CDR3 sequence is 14 residues long. Between the trimmed V and J ends, which lost 5 bases and 7 bases, there was a span of 12 bases. The CDR3 sequence is CASSQQGGNSPLHF. CDR3 sequence (DNA): TGTGCCAGCAGTCAACAGGGTGGGAATTCACCCCTCCACTTT.

The gene calls are TRBV14 and TRBJ2-1, with 10 bases aligning to TRBD2. V shed 3 bases, J shed 8 bases, and the junction held 7 bases outside the gene matches. The germline gives CDR1 SGHDN, CDR2 FVKESK. This CDR3 contains 15 residues. CDR3 loop: CASSHLAGEDYEQFF. The CDR3 coding sequence is TGTGCCAGCAGCCACCTAGCGGGAGAGGACTATGAGCAGTTCTTC.

In this sample, this clonotype turned up many times. The rearrangement joins TRBV28 to TRBJ2-3; tentative D call: TRBD1 (7 bases). The V end lost 3 bases, the J end lost 3 bases, and 13 bases lay between the germline ends. CDR1 is MDHEN and CDR2 is SYDVKM in the germline V gene. The CDR3 totals 15 residues. The chain's CDR3 is CASSFRAGGTDTQYF. In DNA, the CDR3 is TGTGCCAGCAGTTTTAGGGCAGGGGGGACAGATACGCAGTATTTT.

This clonotype was detected many times. J is TRBJ2-1 and V is TRBV20-1, with 7 positions matching TRBD1. V lost 3 bases to trimming and J lost 2 bases; unmatched junction nucleotides: 1. Germline V gives CDR1 DFQATT, CDR2 SNEGSKA (reference sequence). This CDR3 has 13 residues. The DNA of the CDR3 is TGCAGTGCTAGCGGGACAGCCTACAATGAGCAGTTCTTC. This translates into CSASGTAYNEQFF.

Many counts were recorded for this clonotype. This chain uses TRBV29-1 with TRBJ1-2, with D unclear. Trimming took off 5 bases at V and 4 bases at J, with 14 bases between the two ends. Per germline, CDR1 SQVTM and CDR2 ANQGSEA. CDR3 size: 13 residues. CDR3 nucleotides: TGCAGCGTTTCCGGCAGTAAGCTCTATGGCTACACCTTC. Protein sequence: CSVSGSKLYGYTF.

On this clonotype: A read error may produce the germline difference seen at one junction end. The J gene is TRBJ2-1, the V gene TRBV11-2, with TRBD2 matching over 14 bases. CDR1 and CDR2 from the germline V gene are SGHAT and FQNNGV. The CDR3 covers 19 residues. The chain's CDR3 is CASSRSGTSGSSSYNEQIF. CDR3 DNA: TGTGCCAGCAGCCGGTCGGGGACTAGCGGGAGCAGTTCCTACAATGAGCAGATCTTC.

This clonotype occurred a few times. The chain carries TRBV12-3 or TRBV12-4 and TRBJ2-5, with D possibly being TRBD1 (6 bases). The CDR3 covers 15 residues. With 5 bases removed from V and 5 bases from J, the gap between germline ends came to 18 bases. CDR3 bases: TGTGCCAGCAGTCCAGACAGGCCCGGGCGGGAGACCCAGTACTTC. Amino acids: CASSPDRPGRETQYF.

This clonotype was detected many times. The rearrangement links TRBV4-1 to TRBJ2-3; no clear D. Germline-derived CDR1 and CDR2 are MGHRA and YSYEKL. V was pared by 0 bases and J by 5 bases, with 12 bases between. The CDR3 is 15 amino acids. The CDR3 nucleotides read TGCGCCAGCAGCCAAGAAACTACACTTATAGATACGCAGTATTTT. It yields the protein CASSQETTLIDTQYF.

This clonotype showed up many times. CDR3 coding DNA: TGTGCCAGCAGTTATGGGAGTGAGCAGTTCTTC. As protein: CASSYGSEQFF. The J gene is TRBJ2-1, the V gene TRBV6-5; the D gene is possibly TRBD2 (5 bases). This CDR3 is 11 amino acids long. The germline V gene has CDR1 MNHEY and CDR2 SVGAGI. V lost 3 bases and J lost 9, with 6 bases in between.

This clonotype appeared many times. The rearrangement uses TRBV29-1 and TRBJ1-2; 8 bases agree with TRBD1. The V segment lost 1 base and the J segment 4 bases; nucleotides outside the gene matches: 5. The length of the CDR3 is 14 residues. Per germline, CDR1 SQVTM and CDR2 ANQGSEA. The CDR3 bases are TGCAGCGTTGAAGGACAGGGGCAACCCTATGGCTACACCTTC. Its protein product is CSVEGQGQPYGYTF.